These 20 T cell receptor beta chains were sequenced from one sample in a study of T cell repertoires in cytomegalovirus infection. The antigens for these receptors are not known. MiXCR, run by TCRdb on the reads, gives a single entry per CDR3 protein. The table includes about half a million distinct CDR3 sequences, about 42% detected once. The sequencing used cultured PBMCs, collected from culture after CMV antigen stimulation. The receptors were gathered from a human donor in good health (CMV status not recorded). Some clones in this sample may be carry-over from other donors' samples.

The count of this clonotype is one. The chain uses TRBV28 and TRBJ1-4; D is undetermined. Trimming took 6 bases from V and 14 from J, leaving 19 bases between them. Per germline, CDR1 MDHEN and CDR2 SYDVKM. This CDR3 region has 13 residues. The CDR3 reads CASSPGDPTSLFF. The CDR3 DNA follows: TGTGCCAGCAGCCCCGGAGACCCAACAAGCCTGTTTTTT.

The chain links TRBV28 to TRBJ1-3; D unclear. The ends were cut back, 3 bases at V and 4 bases at J, with 10 bases in the middle. The CDR3 length is 14 residues. CDR1 is MDHEN, CDR2 SYDVKM, per germline. The CDR3 here is CASSFPGGGNTIYF. The CDR3 nucleotides read TGTGCCAGCAGTTTCCCCGGAGGAGGAAACACCATATATTTT.

Of note for this clonotype: A much larger clone differs from this one at a single base, so this may be a read error. J is TRBJ2-2 and V is TRBV7-7, with D perhaps TRBD2 (6 bases). Germline CDR1 and CDR2: SSHAT and FNYEAQ (reference sequence). The CDR3 extends over 15 amino acids. V lost 5 bases, J lost 1 base, and 11 bases lay in between. CDR3 DNA: TGTGCCAGCAGCCCCGGGACTCGGAACACCGGGGAGCTGTTTTTT. This encodes CASSPGTRNTGELFF.

The CDR3 DNA follows: TGTGCCAGTAGTATTCGGGGCCGCCTCTCCTACGAGCAGTACTTC. Amino acids: CASSIRGRLSYEQYF. J is TRBJ2-7 and V is TRBV19, with D perhaps TRBD1 or TRBD2 (5 bases each). The CDR3 runs 15 residues. Trimming removed 3 bases from V and 0 bases from J, with 12 bases in between. Germline V gene lookup returns CDR1 LNHDA and CDR2 SQIVND (reference sequence).

This chain uses TRBV20-1 with TRBJ2-7, with TRBD2 matching over 9 bases. There are 15 residues in the CDR3. Per germline, CDR1 DFQATT and CDR2 SNEGSKA (reference sequence). V was pared by 2 bases and J by 1 base, with 6 bases of the junction left unmatched. The CDR3 DNA reads TGCAGTGCTAGACTGGGGCTAGCGGGGTCCTACGAGCAGTACTTC. The encoded protein is CSARLGLAGSYEQYF.

V gene TRBV20-1 combines with J gene TRBJ1-2; a possible D gene is TRBD1 (5 bases). The CDR3 runs 15 residues. CDR1 and CDR2 from the germline V gene are DFQATT and SNEGSKA (reference sequence). V lost 0 bases and J 3 bases, leaving 14 bases between the germline ends. The chain's CDR3 is CSARDGGGRDYGYTF. The CDR3 DNA reads as TGCAGTGCTAGAGATGGGGGGGGGAGGGACTATGGCTACACCTTC.

This rearrangement joins TRBV27 to TRBJ1-6; perhaps TRBD1 as D (6 bases). The CDR3 extends over 15 amino acids. The V end lost 10 bases, the J end lost 7 bases, and 20 bases lay between the germline ends. Germline loops: CDR1 MNHEY, CDR2 SMNVEV (reference sequence). Here the CDR3 reads CATSEDTGLNSPLHF. CDR3 bases: TGTGCCACGTCCGAAGATACAGGGCTAAATTCACCCCTCCACTTT.

J is TRBJ1-1 and V is TRBV11-2; D is unclear. The CDR3 totals 14 residues. V was shortened by 2 bases and J by 4 bases, with 11 bases between the two germline ends. Germline assignment: CDR1 SGHAT and CDR2 FQNNGV. CDR3 nucleotides: TGTGCCAGCAGCTTATTCGGGGAGGGCACTGAAGCTTTCTTT. It is translated as CASSLFGEGTEAFF.

This clonotype was seen a handful of times. The chain employs TRBV27 and TRBJ2-1; D is perhaps TRBD2 (5 bases). Germline V gene sequence: CDR1 MNHEY, CDR2 SMNVEV (reference sequence). The CDR3 loop spans 14 amino acids. V lost 4 bases to trimming and J lost 7 bases, with 14 bases between them. CDR3 bases: TGTGCCAGCAGTTCCCTCCTAGCATCGAATGAGCAGTTCTTC. The encoded protein is CASSSLLASNEQFF.

This clonotype was seen at least ten times. At one end, the junction sequence differs from germline, possibly due to a read error. This chain uses TRBV12-3 or TRBV12-4 with TRBJ1-1, with no clear D. This CDR3 contains 14 residues. The CDR3 loop reads CASSLGGSNTEAFF. The CDR3 nucleotides are TGTGCCAGCAGCTTAGGAGGGAGTAACACTGAAGCTTTCTTT.

DNA of the CDR3: TGTGCCAGCAGCATGAGTCGTAGCGGGGCCTCCTACAATGAGCAGTTCTTC. Translating gives CASSMSRSGASYNEQFF. The chain couples TRBV7-2 to TRBJ2-1, with 8 bases that match TRBD2. The trim removed 5 bases at V and 0 bases at J, leaving 9 bases unmatched. Germline V gives CDR1 SGHTA, CDR2 FQGNSA. The CDR3 has 17 amino acids.

The chain links TRBV7-2 to TRBJ2-6; TRBD1 or TRBD2 may be the D gene (5 bases each). This CDR3 has 18 residues. The V end was cut by 1 base, the J end by 0 bases, with 13 bases between. In germline, CDR1 is SGHTA, CDR2 FQGNSA. The CDR3 sequence: CASSLVGTPGSGANVLTF. CDR3 sequence (DNA): TGTGCCAGCAGCTTAGTTGGGACGCCTGGCTCTGGGGCCAACGTCCTGACTTTC.

This chain connects TRBV19 to TRBJ1-4; D might be TRBD1 (5 bases). The V end was cut by 8 bases, the J end by 0 bases, with 19 bases between. Looked up from germline, CDR1 is LNHDA and CDR2 is SQIVND (reference sequence). CDR3 length: 17 amino acids. Written as DNA, the CDR3 is TGTGCCAGTGCCCCCCTAGGGGCCGCTGCAACTAATGAAAAACTGTTTTTT. Protein: CASAPLGAAATNEKLFF. The full variable domain, with the rest looked up from reference TRBV19 and TRBJ1-4, is DGGITQSPKYLFRKEGQNVTLSCEQNLNHDAMYWYRQDPGQGLRLIYYSQIVNDFQKGDIAEGYSVSREKKESFPLTVTSAQKNPTAFYLCASAPLGAAATNEKLFFGSGTQLSVL.

The table lists this clonotype with a few counts. The genes are TRBV11-2 and TRBJ2-1; TRBD1 aligns across 12 bases. V was clipped by 5 bases and J by 8 bases; unmatched bases: 7. This CDR3 is 15 amino acids long. The germline V gene encodes CDR1 SGHAT and CDR2 FQNNGV. This CDR3 is CASSPAGTGGHEQFF. The CDR3 nucleotides are TGTGCCAGCAGCCCCGCGGGGACAGGGGGCCATGAGCAGTTCTTC.

The V gene is TRBV12-3 or TRBV12-4, the J gene TRBJ1-5; D unresolved. The V end lost 6 bases, the J end lost 7 bases, and 10 bases lay between the germline ends. The CDR3 contains 12 residues. This chain's CDR3 is CASSQSLQPQHF. In nucleotides, the CDR3 is TGTGCCAGCAGCCAATCTTTGCAGCCCCAGCATTTT.

This clonotype was counted only a few times. This chain uses TRBV11-2 with TRBJ1-2, with D uncertain. The CDR3 length is 15 residues. The V and J ends lost 5 bases and 6 bases respectively, with 19 bases between them. Looked up from germline, CDR1 is SGHAT and CDR2 is FQNNGV. CDR3 in DNA: TGTGCCAGCAGCCCGTTCCGTGGCCGGGGTGATGGCTACACCTTC. This sequence encodes CASSPFRGRGDGYTF. Full variable domain (remainder filled in from reference TRBV11-2 and TRBJ1-2): EAGVAQSPRYKIIEKRQSVAFWCNPISGHATLYWYQQILGQGPKLLIQFQNNGVVDDSQLPKDRFSAERLKGVDSTLKIQPAKLEDSAVYLCASSPFRGRGDGYTFGSGTRLTVV.

This chain uses TRBV7-9 with TRBJ2-1, with D maybe TRBD2 (6 bases). V dropped 7 bases and J dropped 5 bases, with 15 bases sitting between them. CDR1 is SEHNR, CDR2 FQNEAQ, per germline (reference sequence). This CDR3 comprises 14 residues. CDR3 region: CASKPPGGNNEQFF. CDR3 bases: TGTGCCAGCAAACCCCCCGGAGGGAACAATGAGCAGTTCTTC. Drawing the rest from reference TRBV7-9 and TRBJ2-1, the complete variable domain is DTGVSQNPRHKITKRGQNVTFRCDPISEHNRLYWYRQTLGQGPEFLTYFQNEAQLEKSRLLSDRFSAERPKGSFSTLEIQRTEQGDSAMYLCASKPPGGNNEQFFGPGTRLTVL.

The chain combines TRBV6-1 with TRBJ2-2, with unresolved D. This CDR3 is 15 amino acids long. The V and J ends lost 3 bases and 3 bases respectively, with 11 bases between them. Per the germline V gene, CDR1 is MNHNS and CDR2 is SASEGT. CDR3 protein: CASSEPLGYTGELFF. Here the CDR3 DNA reads TGTGCCAGCAGTGAGCCTCTAGGGTACACCGGGGAGCTGTTTTTT.

The rearrangement joins TRBV7-2 to TRBJ1-4; TRBD1 is a possible D gene (5 bases). The CDR3 spans 13 residues. Per germline, CDR1 SGHTA and CDR2 FQGNSA. Trimming shortened V by 8 bases and J by 7 bases, and 14 bases separated the two germline ends. This CDR3 is CASALWGSEKLFF. CDR3 bases: TGTGCCAGCGCGCTATGGGGGTCTGAAAAACTGTTTTTT. The full variable domain, in which reference TRBV7-2 and TRBJ1-4 provide the parts outside the CDR3, is GAGVSQSPSNKVTEKGKDVELRCDPISGHTALYWYRQSLGQGLEFLIYFQGNSAPDKSGLPSDRFSAERTGGSVSTLTIQRTQQEDSAVYLCASALWGSEKLFFGSGTQLSVL.

The chain has TRBV7-1 and TRBJ1-1; D is unclear. TRBV7-1 is recorded as an ORF, its role being uncertain. The CDR3 is made up of 13 amino acids. With 5 bases removed from V and 3 bases from J, the gap between germline ends came to 10 bases. CDR3 DNA sequence: TGTGCCAGCAGCCAATCCCAGGACACTGAAGCTTTCTTT. Amino acids: CASSQSQDTEAFF.